The clone carrying this T cell receptor (beta chain) was observed at least ten times. TCRdb reprocessed the 5' RACE reads with MiXCR, giving one entry per CDR3 protein. The sample yields some 240,000 distinct CDR3 sequences, approximately 5.2% seen once. The data originate from a study of T cells after yellow fever vaccination. V was cut by 0 bases and J by 1 base, with 12 bases left in between. The CDR3 is 16 amino acids. Germline CDR1 and CDR2: MGHRA and YSYEKL. The sequence came from a man aged 18 to 30 who received the YFV17D yellow fever vaccine. This chain joins TRBV4-1 and TRBJ1-1; D call uncertain. Material: CD4+ T cells sorted from PBMCs, obtained on the day of the yellow fever booster vaccination. CDR3 sequence: CASSQDSRRQNTEAFF. CDR3 bases: TGCGCCAGCAGCCAAGATTCGCGCAGACAGAACACTGAAGCTTTCTTT.